A selection of T cell receptor beta chains follows, all from one sample in a study of metastatic and nonmetastatic thyroid tumors. TCRdb re-clonotyped the PCR reads via MiXCR. The repertoire has under 30,000 clones, more than 3.5% of them found once; the top ten carry approximately 22%. Sequencing was done on a sample of blood. The receptor source for this set is a female donor with papillary thyroid cancer or a benign thyroid nodule (not recorded which). Some clones in this sample may be carry-over from other donors' samples. Both conserved end residues are part of each CDR3. Each record gives: clone size, V gene, D gene, J gene, CDR3 DNA, CDR3 protein. A D gene is named only where the DNA matches it firmly. A row's size may be missing; if present it is once, few, many or a size class.

>-|TRBV10-1|TRBD1|TRBJ2-7
TGCGCCAGCAGTGAGTCTTACGCCGGGACAGGGCGCGAGCAGTACTTC
CASSESYAGTGREQYF
>few|TRBV27|TRBD2|TRBJ2-1
TGTGCCAGCAGTTTTTCCGGGGGGGCACGAGAGCAGTTCTTC
CASSFSGGAREQFF
>medium-sized|TRBV28|TRBD2|TRBJ2-1
TGTGCCAGCAGGAGACTAGCGGAACACAATGAGCAGTTCTTC
CASRRLAEHNEQFF
>medium-sized|TRBV6-1|-|TRBJ2-7
TGTGCCACAAGCTACTTAGGGGCCGAGCAGTACTTC
CATSYLGAEQYF
>many|TRBV6-1|-|TRBJ2-7
TGTGCCAGCCGTGACCTCTACGAGCAGTACTTC
CASRDLYEQYF
>once|TRBV18|-|TRBJ1-1
TGTGCCAGCTCGCGTGGGTACTCAGGGGCTGGGGGCACTGAAGCTTTCTTT
CASSRGYSGAGGTEAFF
>many|TRBV4-2|-|TRBJ1-2
TGTGCCAGCAGTCCCCACAGTCCGATTTATGGCTACACCTTC
CASSPHSPIYGYTF
>few|TRBV4-2|-|TRBJ2-2
TGTGCCAGCAGCCAAGCAAGCGGCTACGCGAACACCGGGGAGCTGTTTTTT
CASSQASGYANTGELFF
>many|TRBV6-7|-|TRBJ1-3
TGTGCCACTCCCGAGAAGCTCTCTGGAAACACCATATATTTT
CATPEKLSGNTIYF
>many|TRBV7-8|-|TRBJ1-1
TGTGCCAGCAGCTTAACGAACACTGAAGCTTTCTTT
CASSLTNTEAFF
>few|TRBV6-5|-|TRBJ2-1
TGTGCCAGCAGTTACCAGTACAGCTACAATGAGCAGTTCTTC
CASSYQYSYNEQFF
>many|TRBV29-1|-|TRBJ1-1
TGCAGCGTTGGTTGGGGGTGGGACACTGAAGCTTTCTTT
CSVGWGWDTEAFF
>few|TRBV5-1|-|TRBJ2-1
TGCGCCAGCAGCGATGACGCAACCTACAATGAGCAGTTCTTC
CASSDDATYNEQFF
>many|TRBV6-1|-|TRBJ1-5
TGTGCCAGCAGTGAAGTAATGGATAGCAATCAGCCCCAGCATTTT
CASSEVMDSNQPQHF
>few|TRBV12-3/TRBV12-4|TRBD1|TRBJ1-2
TGTGCCAGCAGTTTGGGGACAGCCCATGGCTACACCTTC
CASSLGTAHGYTF